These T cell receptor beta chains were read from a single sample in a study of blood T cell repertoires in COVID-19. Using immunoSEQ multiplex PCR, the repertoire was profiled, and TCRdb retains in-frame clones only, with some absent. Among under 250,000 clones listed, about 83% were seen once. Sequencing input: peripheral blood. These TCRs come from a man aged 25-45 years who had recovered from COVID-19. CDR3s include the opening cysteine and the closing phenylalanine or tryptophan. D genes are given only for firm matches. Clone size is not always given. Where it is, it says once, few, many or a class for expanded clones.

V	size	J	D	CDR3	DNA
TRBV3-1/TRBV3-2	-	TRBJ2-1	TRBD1	CASSPGQGIEQFF	TGTGCCAGCAGCCCGGGACAGGGCATTGAGCAGTTCTTC
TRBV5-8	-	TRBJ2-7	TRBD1	CASSATGTDHTKQYF	TGTGCCAGCAGTGCGACCGGGACAGACCATACGAAGCAGTACTTC
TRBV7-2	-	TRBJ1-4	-	CASSPVNEEEKLFF	TGTGCCAGCAGCCCAGTTAATGAGGAGGAAAAACTGTTTTTT
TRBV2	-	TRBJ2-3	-	CASGPRGLLTDTQYF	TGTGCCAGCGGACCCCGAGGGCTACTCACAGATACGCAGTATTTT
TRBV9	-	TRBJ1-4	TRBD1	CASSSKAGTDSILGEKLFF	TGTGCCAGCAGCTCCAAAGCCGGGACAGATTCTATCCTCGGGGAAAAACTGTTTTTT
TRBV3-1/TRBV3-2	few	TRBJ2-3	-	CASSLTASSTDTQYF	TGTGCCAGCAGCCTGACTGCCTCTAGCACAGATACGCAGTATTTT
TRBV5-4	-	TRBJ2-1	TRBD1	CASSPGQGKVGYNEQFF	TGTGCCAGCAGCCCGGGACAGGGAAAAGTGGGGTACAATGAGCAGTTCTTC
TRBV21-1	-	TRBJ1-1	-	CASSGDRGDEAFF	TGTGCCAGCAGCGGGGACAGGGGCGATGAAGCTTTCTTT
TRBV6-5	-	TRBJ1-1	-	CASRETGWVTEAFF	TGTGCCAGCAGGGAGACAGGATGGGTCACTGAAGCTTTCTTT
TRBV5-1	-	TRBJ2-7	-	CASSVAGQPLYEQYF	TGCGCCAGCAGCGTGGCAGGACAGCCTCTCTACGAGCAGTACTTC
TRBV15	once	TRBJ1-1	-	CATSSPGSLNTEAFF	TGTGCCACCAGCAGCCCAGGCAGTTTGAACACTGAAGCTTTCTTT
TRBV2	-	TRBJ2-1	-	CASNDPGNEQFF	TGTGCCAGCAACGACCCGGGCAATGAGCAGTTCTTC
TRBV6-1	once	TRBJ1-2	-	CASSEYTTYGYTF	TGTGCCAGCAGTGAGTACACTACCTATGGCTACACCTTC
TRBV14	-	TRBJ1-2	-	CASSQGRGGYTF	TGTGCCAGCAGCCAAGGTCGGGGTGGCTACACCTTC
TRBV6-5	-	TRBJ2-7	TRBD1	CASSYSKRQGNEQYF	TGTGCCAGCAGTTACTCGAAGCGACAGGGGAACGAGCAGTACTTC
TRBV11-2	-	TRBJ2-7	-	CASSFSVSYEQYF	TGTGCCAGCAGCTTCTCAGTCTCCTACGAGCAGTACTTC
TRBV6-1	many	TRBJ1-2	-	CASSEVGGEINYGYTF	TGTGCCAGCAGTGAGGTCGGAGGGGAGATAAACTATGGCTACACCTTC
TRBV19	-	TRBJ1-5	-	CASSMANNQPQHF	TGTGCCAGTAGTATGGCAAACAATCAGCCCCAGCATTTT
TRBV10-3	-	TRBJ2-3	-	CAISHGGNTDTQYF	TGTGCCATATCCCACGGCGGAAACACAGATACGCAGTATTTT
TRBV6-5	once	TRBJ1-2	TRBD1	CASSYSQGGYGYTF	TGTGCCAGCAGTTACTCTCAGGGGGGCTATGGCTACACCTTC
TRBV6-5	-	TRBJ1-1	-	CAVSRGNTEAFF	TGTGCTGTGTCCAGGGGGAACACTGAAGCTTTCTTT
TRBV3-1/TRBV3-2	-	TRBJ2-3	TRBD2	CASRPRGAFTDTQYF	TGTGCCAGCAGGCCGCGGGGGGCGTTCACAGATACGCAGTATTTT
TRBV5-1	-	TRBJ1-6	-	CASSAGQGSYNSPLHF	TGCGCCAGCAGCGCGGGGCAGGGCTCCTATAATTCACCCCTCCACTTT
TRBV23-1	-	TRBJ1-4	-	CASGIQGRPDKELFF	TGCGCCAGCGGGATACAGGGCCGACCTGATAAGGAACTGTTTTTT
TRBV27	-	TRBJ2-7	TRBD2	CASRSPLAGDYEQYF	TGTGCCAGCAGATCGCCACTAGCGGGGGACTACGAGCAGTACTTC
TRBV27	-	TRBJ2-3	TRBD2	CATRPRGGADTQYF	TGTGCCACCCGCCCTCGGGGGGGCGCAGATACGCAGTATTTT
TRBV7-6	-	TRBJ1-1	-	CASSLEANTEAFF	TGTGCCAGCAGCTTAGAAGCGAACACTGAAGCTTTCTTT
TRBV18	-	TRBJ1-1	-	CASSPTAGALAMNTEAFF	TGTGCCAGCTCACCGACAGCAGGGGCCCTGGCTATGAACACTGAAGCTTTCTTT
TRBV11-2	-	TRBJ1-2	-	CASSLSQGYGYTF	TGTGCCAGCAGCTTGAGCCAGGGGTACGGCTACACCTTC
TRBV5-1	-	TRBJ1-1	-	CASSLDSMNTEAFF	TGCGCCAGCAGCCTGGACTCTATGAACACTGAAGCTTTCTTT
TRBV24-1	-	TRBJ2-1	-	CATSARVGEQFF	TGTGCCACCAGTGCCAGGGTCGGTGAGCAGTTCTTC
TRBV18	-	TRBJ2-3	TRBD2	CASSDSGEKYF	TGTGCCAGCTCAGATAGCGGGGAAAAGTATTTT
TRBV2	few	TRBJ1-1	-	CASSGQLNTEAFF	TGTGCCAGCAGCGGACAGTTGAACACTGAAGCTTTCTTT